This T cell receptor (beta chain) comes out of a study of identical twins. Study-level findings and limits: Part of the zero-insertion signal could reflect confounding by invariant MAIT and iNKT cells. Out-of-frame alpha sequences shared between twins exhibited an excess of low generation probability.

A word on this clonotype: Antigen specificity is unknown.

CDR1 is SEHNR, CDR2 FQNEAQ, per germline (reference sequence). The CDR3 is 17 amino acids. V lost 5 bases and J lost 8; bases outside the gene matches: 13. A universal primer site was created by template switching, with the cDNA bearing unique molecular identifiers. Each CDR3 protein is one row after TCRdb ran MiXCR on the 5' RACE reads. The table includes more than 1.5 million distinct CDR3 sequences, less than 35% detected once. V gene TRBV7-9 combines with J gene TRBJ1-6; 9 positions match TRBD1. Sample: cord blood. This clonotype originated in a newborn girl in good health. CDR3 protein: CASSQAGTGTAHSPLHF. DNA of the CDR3: TGTGCCAGCAGCCAAGCCGGGACAGGGACGGCGCATTCACCCCTCCACTTT.